A single sample gave rise to the 18 T cell receptor beta chains below, sequenced in a study of a mutant IDH1 vaccine in newly diagnosed glioma. Profiled with immunoSEQ multiplex PCR; TCRdb holds only in-frame clones, not every one. The sample lists 34,000 or so clones, approximately 78% occurring once. Time point reported: week 35, safety follow-up. Vaccinated patients received 300 ug of mutant IDH1 20-mer peptide per dose, with topical imiquimod. Antigens of these TCRs are unknown. The source material was PBMCs, sampled from a glioma patient whose treatment included an IDH1 peptide vaccine. These receptors all come from a woman aged 40 to 50 with glioma.

This clone came up a few times. The chain links TRBV7-9 to TRBJ2-2; perhaps D is TRBD1 or TRBD2 (5 bases each). CDR3 length equals 14 residues. The ends were cut back, 7 bases at V and 6 bases at J, with 15 bases in the middle. CDR1 and CDR2 from the germline V gene are SEHNR and FQNEAQ (reference sequence). Written as DNA, the CDR3 is TGTGCCAGCACAGGGACCACGGTGTCCGGGGAGCTGTTTTTT. Its translation: CASTGTTVSGELFF. Complete variable domain (other parts from reference TRBV7-9 and TRBJ2-2): DTGVSQNPRHKITKRGQNVTFRCDPISEHNRLYWYRQTLGQGPEFLTYFQNEAQLEKSRLLSDRFSAERPKGSFSTLEIQRTEQGDSAMYLCASTGTTVSGELFFGEGSRLTVL.

This chain joins TRBV5-1 and TRBJ2-2; weak D call: TRBD2 (5 bases). Trimming removed 1 base from V and 6 bases from J, with 16 bases in between. The CDR3 covers 16 residues. Germline loops: CDR1 SGHRS, CDR2 YFSETQ. The CDR3 DNA follows: TGCGCCAGCAGCTTGACTACGGGGTACGGGGCCGGGGAGCTGTTTTTT. Residues: CASSLTTGYGAGELFF.

This CDR3 is CAISDRRTAFF. The CDR3 nucleotides are TGTGCCATCAGTGACCGTCGGACAGCTTTCTTT. The chain recombines TRBV10-3 with TRBJ1-1; D unclear. The CDR3 length is 11 residues. Germline-derived CDR1 and CDR2 are ENHRY and SYGVKD. V was cut by 3 bases and J by 10 bases, with 9 bases left in between.

This clone was counted between two and nine times. CDR3 DNA: TGTGCCAGCAGTGGCGGACAGGGGTGGCAGCCCCAGCATTTT. It is translated as CASSGGQGWQPQHF. The chain carries TRBV2 and TRBJ1-5, with 9 bases that match TRBD1. Germline CDR1 is SNHLY and CDR2 is FYNNEI. Trimming removed 4 bases from V and 7 bases from J; junction bases left unmatched: 5. This CDR3 has 14 residues.

This clone was seen once. This sequence joins TRBV18 and TRBJ1-5; the D gene is possibly TRBD1 (6 bases). Trimming pared 3 bases from V and 3 bases from J, leaving 9 bases between. Germline assignment: CDR1 KGHSH and CDR2 LQKENI. The CDR3 is 14 amino acids. The CDR3 nucleotides are TGTGCCAGCTCACCGGGACACTCCAATCAGCCCCAGCATTTT. Amino acid sequence: CASSPGHSNQPQHF.

The chain is built from TRBV29-1 and TRBJ2-7; D uncertain. This CDR3 has 14 amino acids. In germline, CDR1 is SQVTM, CDR2 ANQGSEA. Trimming removed 4 bases from V and 0 bases from J, with 13 bases in between. In DNA form, the CDR3 reads TGCAGCGTTGCGCCGGACGCAAGCTCCTACGAGCAGTACTTC. Amino acids: CSVAPDASSYEQYF.

This clone was seen just once. The chain joins TRBV29-1 to TRBJ2-3; possible D gene TRBD2, 6 bases. The CDR3 is 15 residues long. Germline lookup yields CDR1 SQVTM and CDR2 ANQGSEA. Between the trimmed V and J ends, which lost 7 bases and 2 bases, there was a span of 19 bases. The CDR3 sequence: CSAQPTSFNTDTQYF. The CDR3 bases are TGCAGCGCCCAACCTACTAGCTTCAACACAGATACGCAGTATTTT.

This chain links TRBV6-5 with TRBJ2-7; D not certain. V was shortened by 11 bases and J by 3 bases, with 20 bases between the two germline ends. Germline CDR1 and CDR2: MNHEY and SVGAGI. This CDR3 comprises 14 residues. As DNA, the CDR3 is TGTGCCTCCTCGAAGAAAGGGATACACTACGAGCAGTACTTC. This translates into CASSKKGIHYEQYF.

The chain combines TRBV7-2 with TRBJ1-3; the match to TRBD1 covers 10 bases. V dropped 5 bases and J dropped 4; count of bases not matched to a gene: 2. Germline V lookup: CDR1 SGHTA, CDR2 FQGNSA. The CDR3 length is 14 residues. CDR3 sequence reads: CASSGTGVGNTIYF. CDR3 coding DNA: TGTGCCAGCAGCGGGACAGGGGTGGGAAACACCATATATTTT.

This chain links TRBV9 with TRBJ2-1, with D possibly matching TRBD2 (6 bases). The CDR3 contains 13 residues. V lost 3 bases to trimming and J lost 8 bases, with 12 bases between them. Germline V gives CDR1 SGDLS, CDR2 YYNGEE. CDR3 amino acids: CASSGLASHEQFF. In DNA, the CDR3 is TGTGCCAGCAGCGGGCTAGCGAGCCATGAGCAGTTCTTC.

Of note for this clone: Other DNA variants within this sample encode the same CDR3. The chain links TRBV6-5 to TRBJ2-7, with 11 positions matching TRBD1. Germline values: CDR1 MNHEY, CDR2 SVGAGI. The V gene end was trimmed by 0 bases and the J gene end by 3 bases; junction bases not matched to a gene: 1. The CDR3 has 15 amino acids. The CDR3 loop reads CASSYSGQGGYEQYF. CDR3 nucleotide sequence: TGTGCCAGCAGTTACTCGGGACAGGGGGGCTACGAGCAGTACTTC.

The V call is TRBV6-6, the J call TRBJ2-3, with TRBD1 as a possible D gene (5 bases). With 2 bases removed from V and 5 bases from J, the gap between germline ends came to 11 bases. The CDR3 runs to 14 residues. Germline CDR1 is MNHNY and CDR2 is SVGAGI (reference sequence). The CDR3 region has the DNA TGTGCCAGCAGTTACAGCAGGGTTGGAGATACGCAGTATTTT. Protein product: CASSYSRVGDTQYF.

The chain joins TRBV27 to TRBJ2-7; D is unclear. Germline V gene lookup returns CDR1 MNHEY and CDR2 SMNVEV (reference sequence). This CDR3 region has 15 residues. V dropped 6 bases and J dropped 6 bases, with 21 bases sitting between them. The CDR3 coding sequence is TGTGCCAGCAGCCTCCAGACTGCTCGTGGGTCCGAGCAGTACTTC. Protein sequence: CASSLQTARGSEQYF.

The genes are TRBV2 and TRBJ2-7; D remains unclear. The V end was cut by 2 bases, the J end by 12 bases, with 11 bases between. Germline loops: CDR1 SNHLY, CDR2 FYNNEI. This CDR3 region has 11 residues. CDR3 in amino acids: CASSERGSVYF. The CDR3, as DNA: TGTGCCAGCAGTGAAAGAGGTTCAGTGTACTTC.

Here the CDR3 reads CASSLGSLSTEAFF. The CDR3, as DNA: TGTGCCAGCAGTTTGGGATCCCTTAGCACTGAAGCTTTCTTT. The V gene is TRBV27, the J gene TRBJ1-1; D ambiguous. This CDR3 is 14 amino acids long. Germline CDR1 is MNHEY and CDR2 is SMNVEV (reference sequence). Trimming stripped 3 bases from V and 4 bases from J, with 12 bases between.

This rearrangement joins TRBV27 to TRBJ2-1; TRBD1 matches at 10 bases. V lost 7 bases and J lost 7; bases outside the gene matches: 10. CDR3 length: 15 residues. The germline gives CDR1 MNHEY, CDR2 SMNVEV (reference sequence). The CDR3 DNA sequence: TGTGCCAGCACCCCGGGACAGGGGCTTATGAATGAGCAGTTCTTC. Protein product: CASTPGQGLMNEQFF.

The rearrangement links TRBV7-9 to TRBJ2-5, with D tentatively TRBD1 (6 bases). Germline V CDR1 and CDR2: SEHNR, FQNEAQ (reference sequence). The CDR3 has 13 amino acids. V lost 5 bases and J 2 bases, leaving 9 bases between the germline ends. The CDR3 bases are TGTGCCAGCAGCCGGGACACTCAAGAGACCCAGTACTTC. Protein product: CASSRDTQETQYF.

This chain uses TRBV5-6 with TRBJ2-5; D may be TRBD1 or TRBD2 (7 bases each). Gene TRBJ2-7 matches the end of the DNA better, so the J call may be wrong. Germline assignment: CDR1 SGHDT and CDR2 YYEEEE. The CDR3 length is 14 residues. This CDR3 is CASSPLGGGDEQYF. The CDR3, as DNA: TGTGCCAGCAGCCCCTTGGGAGGGGGCGACGAGCAGTACTTC.